This entry features one T cell receptor beta chain sequence. The sample holds a few counts of this clonotype. Its antigen specificity is not known. It has no much larger one-base neighbor in the sample; base qualities were not kept. This entry is derived from a study of T cells in Graves' hyperthyroidism and ophthalmopathy (dated by TCRdb to between 2018 and 2020). General notes on the study: Peripheral blood was sampled at the time of initial diagnosis, prior to any treatment. Once sampling was done, hyperthyroidism patients were given methimazole at a starting dose of 30 mg daily, whereas ophthalmopathy patients were given high-dose intravenous methylprednisolone. Whether ophthalmopathy could be predicted prospectively was tested in an independent validation cohort made up of 18 to 20 hyperthyroidism patients plus 17 patients who later progressed to ophthalmopathy. TCR V-J signatures able to tell the groups apart were searched for in a discovery cohort of approximately 95 patients, of whom fewer than 45 had Graves' ophthalmopathy and 55 to 60 had stable Graves' hyperthyroidism. The approximately 95 discovery patients were divided at random into training and test sets in a 7:3 ratio. Thyroid tissue and blood T-cell repertoires from six Graves' hyperthyroidism patients were also compared in the study. The paper describes TCR Vbeta CDR3 sequencing of about 140 peripheral blood samples, made up of about 40 ophthalmopathy patients, 70 to 75 hyperthyroidism patients and roughly 17 progressor patients.

CDR1 and CDR2 were assigned from the germline V gene (reference sequence) as LGHDT and YNNKEL. Germline trimming: 1 base from V, 12 bases from J; junction bases outside gene matches: 10. The CDR3 has 15 amino acids, counting the end cysteine and phenylalanine. Of all the DNA, just the CDR3 is kept, 45 bases in frame from base 1. TCR beta CDR3 regions were amplified from RNA transcripts. For the first round of RT-PCR on the TCR CDR3, the HTBI primer set was used together with the Qiagen OneStep RT-PCR kit. A second multiplex PCR round built the libraries, followed by size selection and purification. Paired-end sequencing of the libraries was performed with 100 bp reads on an Illumina HiSeq2000. For the original study's pipeline: SOAPnuke was used to process the raw data, with reads discarded if the reads contained adapters or uncalled bases, had a mean Phred below 15, or lacked an exact constant-primer or identifier match. COPE v1.2.5 was used to merge high-quality paired reads, and clonotypes were defined as unique nucleotide sequences. MiTCR v1.1 was used to align the clonotypes against IMGT TRBV, TRBD and TRBJ reference segments. The analysis included only V-J combinations with a frequency above 0.0001, which together covered roughly 99% of the repertoires. A TCS score was defined as the ratio of F50 (clonal expansion) to E x V (chaos), with BLOSUM62-based TCRdist applied between CDR3 peptides within each V-J. Welch's t-statistics and random forest reduced 450 to 600 V-J features to under 15, which were used in a naive Bayes classifier (R e1071). TCRdb reprocessed the public reads (quality trimming at Q25 with fastp, clone calling with MiXCR) and kept in-frame beta chains. Each CDR3 protein appears once, grouped with its most common genes and DNA. The V and J calls come from TCRdb's annotation, not from the publication. Counted in this sample were more than 600,000 distinct CDR3 sequences; about 15% of them appeared once. The top ten clones comprise around 7.7% of the sample.

Stable Graves' hyperthyroidism was defined as the absence of progression to ophthalmopathy over 18 months of follow-up. Hyperthyroidism patients were newly diagnosed, had a disease duration of under 2 months, and were aged 18 to 65 years. Patients with uncontrolled infections, other autoimmune diseases, pregnancy or lactation were excluded. Diagnoses were established on the basis of clinical symptoms, serum thyroxine and TRAb, thyroid ultrasound, and orbital computed tomography. PBMCs were separated from roughly 9.6 ml of fresh peripheral blood using Ficoll-Paque density gradient centrifugation. Total RNA was extracted using Trizol reagent, and RNA quality was assessed on an Agilent 2100 Bioanalyzer. Study-level results and caveats: In validation, progression to ophthalmopathy was predicted by the model with roughly 69% sensitivity and nearly 75% specificity, a median of 6.5 months before onset. Ophthalmopathy was separated from stable hyperthyroidism by a 13 V-J signature model, with approximately 86% sensitivity and around 81% specificity obtained in cross-validation and 80%/75% obtained in testing. No statistical method was used to set the sample size in advance, and investigators knew the group allocation. Most expanded thyroid clonotypes (frequency above 0.001) were also detected in blood, suggesting blood repertoires may reflect thyroid immune responses.

The sequence derives from a man younger than 35 with Graves' hyperthyroidism. Input material: blood. This sequence uses TRBV3-1 and TRBJ2-4; 9 bases in between match TRBD2. DNA sequence: TGTGCCAGCAGCCAAGGCCGACTAGCGGAAAGCGCTCAGTACTTC. Translated, it gives CASSQGRLAESAQYF. Extended through the reference TRBV3-1 and TRBJ2-4 proteins, this CDR3 yields the full variable domain: DTAVSQTPKYLVTQMGNDKSIKCEQNLGHDTMYWYKQDSKKFLKIMFSYNNKELIINETVPNRFSPKSPDKAHLNLHINSLELGDSAVYFCASSQGRLAESAQYFGAGTRLSVL.